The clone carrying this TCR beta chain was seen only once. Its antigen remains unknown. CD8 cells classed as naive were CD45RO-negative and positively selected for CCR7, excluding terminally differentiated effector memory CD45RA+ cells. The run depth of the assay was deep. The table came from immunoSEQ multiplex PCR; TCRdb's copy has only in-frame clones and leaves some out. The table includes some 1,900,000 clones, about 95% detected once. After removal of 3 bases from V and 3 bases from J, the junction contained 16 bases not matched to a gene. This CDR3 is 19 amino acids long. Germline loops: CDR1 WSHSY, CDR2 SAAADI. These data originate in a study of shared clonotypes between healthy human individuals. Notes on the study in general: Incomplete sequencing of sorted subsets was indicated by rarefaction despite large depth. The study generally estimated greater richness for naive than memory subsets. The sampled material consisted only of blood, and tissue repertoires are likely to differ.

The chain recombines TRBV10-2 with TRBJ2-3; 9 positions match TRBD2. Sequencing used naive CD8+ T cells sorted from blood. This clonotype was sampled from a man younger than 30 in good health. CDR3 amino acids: CASSDPFESLAGSTDTQYF. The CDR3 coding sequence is TGCGCCAGCAGTGATCCCTTCGAATCCCTAGCGGGAAGTACAGATACGCAGTATTTT.